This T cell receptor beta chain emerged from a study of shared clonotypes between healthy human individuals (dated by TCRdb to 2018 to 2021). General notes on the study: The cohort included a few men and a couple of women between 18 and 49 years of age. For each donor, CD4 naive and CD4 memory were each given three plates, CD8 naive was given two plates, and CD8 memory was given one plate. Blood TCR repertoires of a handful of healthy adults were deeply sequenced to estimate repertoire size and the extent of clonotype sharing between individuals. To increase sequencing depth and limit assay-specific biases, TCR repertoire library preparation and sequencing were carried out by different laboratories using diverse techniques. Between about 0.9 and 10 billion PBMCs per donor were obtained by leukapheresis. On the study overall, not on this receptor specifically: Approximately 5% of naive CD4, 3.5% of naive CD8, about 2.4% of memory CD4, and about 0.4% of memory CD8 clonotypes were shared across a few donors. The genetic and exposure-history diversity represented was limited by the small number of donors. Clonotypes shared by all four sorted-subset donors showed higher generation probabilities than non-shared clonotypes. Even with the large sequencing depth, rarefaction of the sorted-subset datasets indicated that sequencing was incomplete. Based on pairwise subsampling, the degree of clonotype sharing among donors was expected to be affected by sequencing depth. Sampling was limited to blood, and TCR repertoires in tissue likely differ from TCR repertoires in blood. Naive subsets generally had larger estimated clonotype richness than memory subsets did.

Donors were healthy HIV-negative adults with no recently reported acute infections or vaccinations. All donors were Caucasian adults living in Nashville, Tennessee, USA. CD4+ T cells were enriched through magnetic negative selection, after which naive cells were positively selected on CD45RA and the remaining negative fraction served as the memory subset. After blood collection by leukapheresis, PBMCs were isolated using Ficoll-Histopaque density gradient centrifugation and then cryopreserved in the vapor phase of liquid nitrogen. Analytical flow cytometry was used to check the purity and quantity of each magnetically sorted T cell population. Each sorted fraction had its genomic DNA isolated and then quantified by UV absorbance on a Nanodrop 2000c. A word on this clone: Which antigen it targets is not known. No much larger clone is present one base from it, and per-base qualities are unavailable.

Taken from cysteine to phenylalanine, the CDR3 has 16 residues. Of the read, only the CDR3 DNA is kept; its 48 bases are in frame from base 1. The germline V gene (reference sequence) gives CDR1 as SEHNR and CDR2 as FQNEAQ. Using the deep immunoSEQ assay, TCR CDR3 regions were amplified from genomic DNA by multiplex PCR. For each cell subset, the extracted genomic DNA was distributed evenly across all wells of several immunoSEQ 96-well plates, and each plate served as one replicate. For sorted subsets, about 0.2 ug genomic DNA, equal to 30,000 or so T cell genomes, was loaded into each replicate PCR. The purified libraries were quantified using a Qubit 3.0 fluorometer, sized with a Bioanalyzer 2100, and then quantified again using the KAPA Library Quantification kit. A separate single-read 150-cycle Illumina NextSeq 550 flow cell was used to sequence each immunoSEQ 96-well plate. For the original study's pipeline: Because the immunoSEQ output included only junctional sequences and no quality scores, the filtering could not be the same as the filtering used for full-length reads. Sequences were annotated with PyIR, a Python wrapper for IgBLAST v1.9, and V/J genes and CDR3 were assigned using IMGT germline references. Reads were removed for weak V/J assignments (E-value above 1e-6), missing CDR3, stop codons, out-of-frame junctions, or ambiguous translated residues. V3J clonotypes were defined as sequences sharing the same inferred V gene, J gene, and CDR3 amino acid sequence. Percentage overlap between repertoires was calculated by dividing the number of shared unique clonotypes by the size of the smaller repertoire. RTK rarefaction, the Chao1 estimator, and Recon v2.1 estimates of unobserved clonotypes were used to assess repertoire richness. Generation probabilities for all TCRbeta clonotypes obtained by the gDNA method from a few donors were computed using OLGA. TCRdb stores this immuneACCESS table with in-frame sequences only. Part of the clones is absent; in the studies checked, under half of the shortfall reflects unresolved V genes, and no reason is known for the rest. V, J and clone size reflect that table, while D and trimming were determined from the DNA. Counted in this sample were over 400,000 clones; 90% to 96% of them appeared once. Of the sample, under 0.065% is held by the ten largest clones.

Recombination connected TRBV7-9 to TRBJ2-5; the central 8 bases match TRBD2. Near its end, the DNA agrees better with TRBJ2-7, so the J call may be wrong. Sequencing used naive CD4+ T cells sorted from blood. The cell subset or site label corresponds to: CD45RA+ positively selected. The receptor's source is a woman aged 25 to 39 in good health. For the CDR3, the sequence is CASSPRQGTRSYEQYF. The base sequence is TGTGCCAGCAGCCCACGGCAAGGGACTAGGTCCTACGAGCAGTACTTC.